This TCR beta chain was retrieved from a study of human T cells and chemical hapten exposure. TCRdb re-analysed the RACE reads in MiXCR, keeping a single row per CDR3 protein. The sample includes fewer than 40,000 distinct CDR3 sequences, more than 9.5% seen only once; the top ten take roughly 2.5%. Trimming cost V 4 bases and J 8 bases; bases outside gene matches: 8. The CDR3 contains 14 residues. Germline loops: CDR1 DFQATT, CDR2 SNEGSKA (reference sequence). Study-wide results and limits: After DPC sensitization, TCRs above 1 in 1000 frequency showed no change.

In its sample, this clonotype was seen many times. Its antigen is unknown. The sample's time point: patch test 3, about 24 weeks after DPC sensitization. Treatment here: therapeutic diphenylcyclopropenone sensitization with weekly scalp DPC. It was unfractionated whole blood from which total RNA was extracted. This clonotype was obtained from a woman aged 35 to 49 with alopecia areata. Some clones in this sample may be carry-over from other donors' samples. The sequencing used whole blood, collected in connection with sensitization to the hapten diphenylcyclopropenone (DPC). This chain connects TRBV20-1 to TRBJ1-4, with 9 nucleotides matching TRBD1. CDR3 protein: CSATTGGLGEKLFF. The CDR3 DNA reads as TGCAGTGCTACCACAGGGGGCTTGGGGGAAAAACTGTTTTTT.